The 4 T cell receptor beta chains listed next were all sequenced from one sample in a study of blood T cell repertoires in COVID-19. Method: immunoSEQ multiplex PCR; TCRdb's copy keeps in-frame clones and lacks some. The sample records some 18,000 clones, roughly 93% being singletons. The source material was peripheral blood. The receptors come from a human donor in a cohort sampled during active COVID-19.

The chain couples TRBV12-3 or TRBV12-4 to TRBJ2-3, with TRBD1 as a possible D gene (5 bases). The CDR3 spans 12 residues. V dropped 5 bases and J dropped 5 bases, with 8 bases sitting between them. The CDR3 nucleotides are TGTGCCAGCAGTCAAAGGGGAGATACGCAGTATTTT. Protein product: CASSQRGDTQYF.

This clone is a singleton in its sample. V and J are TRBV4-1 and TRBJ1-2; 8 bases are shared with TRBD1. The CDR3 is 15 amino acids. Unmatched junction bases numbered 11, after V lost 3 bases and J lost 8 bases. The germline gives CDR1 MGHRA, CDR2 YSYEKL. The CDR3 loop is CASSHPQDRAWGYTF. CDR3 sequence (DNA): TGCGCCAGCAGCCATCCCCAGGACAGGGCGTGGGGCTACACCTTC.

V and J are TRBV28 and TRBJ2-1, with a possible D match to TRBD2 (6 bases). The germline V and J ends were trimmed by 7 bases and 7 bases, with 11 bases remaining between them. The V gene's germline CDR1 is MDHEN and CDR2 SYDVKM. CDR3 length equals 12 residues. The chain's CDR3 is CASKEGRNEQFF. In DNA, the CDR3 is TGTGCCAGCAAGGAGGGGCGGAATGAGCAGTTCTTC.

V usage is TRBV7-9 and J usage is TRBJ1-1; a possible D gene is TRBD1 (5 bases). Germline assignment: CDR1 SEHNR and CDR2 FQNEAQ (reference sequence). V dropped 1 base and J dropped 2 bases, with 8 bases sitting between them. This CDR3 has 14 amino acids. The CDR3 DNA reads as TGTGCCAGCAGCTTAGGACAGCTCAACACTGAAGCTTTCTTT. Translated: CASSLGQLNTEAFF. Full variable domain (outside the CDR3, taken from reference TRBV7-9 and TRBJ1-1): DTGVSQNPRHKITKRGQNVTFRCDPISEHNRLYWYRQTLGQGPEFLTYFQNEAQLEKSRLLSDRFSAERPKGSFSTLEIQRTEQGDSAMYLCASSLGQLNTEAFFGQGTRLTVV.